These T cell receptor beta chains were read from a single sample in a study of shared clonotypes between healthy human individuals. Only in-frame clones appear in the TCRdb table, and some are missing; sequencing was by immunoSEQ multiplex PCR. This sample has approximately 720,000 clones; 90% to 95% occur once, and the top ten carry 24%. Sequencing input: naive CD8+ T cells sorted from blood. All receptors derive from a man aged 25-45 years in good health. CDR3s include the opening cysteine and the closing phenylalanine or tryptophan. Fields, in order: J gene, clone size, D gene, V gene, CDR3 protein, CDR3 DNA. D genes are given only for firm matches. A clone size is listed for some rows: how often the clone was seen (once, few, many), or a class if it is expanded.

j_call: TRBJ2-7
clone_size: few
d_call: NA
v_call: TRBV7-9
cdr3_aa: CASSLGGRTYEQYF
cdr3_nt: TGTGCCAGCAGCTTAGGTGGGAGGACTTACGAGCAGTACTTC

j_call: TRBJ2-1
clone_size: NA
d_call: NA
v_call: TRBV5-1
cdr3_aa: CASSASETYNEQFF
cdr3_nt: TGCGCCAGCAGCGCGAGCGAAACCTACAATGAGCAGTTCTTC

j_call: TRBJ2-1
clone_size: NA
d_call: TRBD2
v_call: TRBV27
cdr3_aa: CASSQGTSGREQFF
cdr3_nt: TGTGCCAGCAGCCAAGGGACTAGCGGGAGGGAGCAGTTCTTC

j_call: TRBJ1-3
clone_size: NA
d_call: NA
v_call: TRBV11-2
cdr3_aa: CASSLVGQESSGNTIYF
cdr3_nt: TGTGCCAGCAGCTTAGTTGGGCAGGAGAGCTCTGGAAACACCATATATTTT

j_call: TRBJ2-7
clone_size: NA
d_call: NA
v_call: TRBV2
cdr3_aa: CAEGGDRSYEQYF
cdr3_nt: TGTGCTGAAGGGGGGGACAGGTCCTACGAGCAGTACTTC

j_call: TRBJ2-6
clone_size: NA
d_call: NA
v_call: TRBV11-2
cdr3_aa: CASSIDWGGANVLTF
cdr3_nt: TGTGCCAGCAGCATTGATTGGGGCGGGGCCAACGTCCTGACTTTC

j_call: TRBJ1-2
clone_size: NA
d_call: TRBD1
v_call: TRBV7-8
cdr3_aa: CASSSPGQGPYYGYTF
cdr3_nt: TGTGCCAGCAGCTCCCCGGGACAGGGACCCTACTATGGCTACACCTTC

j_call: TRBJ2-1
clone_size: once
d_call: NA
v_call: TRBV7-6
cdr3_aa: CASSLEPGQDEQFF
cdr3_nt: TGTGCCAGCAGCTTAGAACCAGGGCAGGATGAGCAGTTCTTC

j_call: TRBJ2-1
clone_size: NA
d_call: TRBD2
v_call: TRBV13
cdr3_aa: CASSQTAGGTHNEQFF
cdr3_nt: TGTGCCAGCAGCCAGACAGCGGGAGGCACGCACAATGAGCAGTTCTTC

j_call: TRBJ2-7
clone_size: NA
d_call: TRBD1
v_call: TRBV2
cdr3_aa: CASSELVGQGYEQYF
cdr3_nt: TGTGCCAGCAGTGAATTGGTGGGACAGGGCTACGAGCAGTACTTC

j_call: TRBJ1-1
clone_size: NA
d_call: NA
v_call: TRBV7-9
cdr3_aa: CASSPSGLRMNTEAFF
cdr3_nt: TGTGCCAGCAGCCCCTCTGGACTGAGAATGAACACTGAAGCTTTCTTT

j_call: TRBJ2-3
clone_size: NA
d_call: NA
v_call: TRBV5-1
cdr3_aa: CASSLGGPPTSTDTQYF
cdr3_nt: TGCGCCAGCAGCTTGGGGGGGCCGCCGACTAGCACAGATACGCAGTATTTT

j_call: TRBJ1-4
clone_size: once
d_call: NA
v_call: TRBV6-6
cdr3_aa: CASSSKGGEKLFF
cdr3_nt: TGTGCCAGCAGTTCCAAGGGGGGCGAAAAACTGTTTTTT

j_call: TRBJ2-7
clone_size: NA
d_call: TRBD1
v_call: TRBV11-2
cdr3_aa: CASSPLGQGIYEQYF
cdr3_nt: TGTGCCAGCAGCCCCCTGGGACAGGGGATCTACGAGCAGTACTTC

j_call: TRBJ1-2
clone_size: NA
d_call: NA
v_call: TRBV13
cdr3_aa: CASSTPRGNYTF
cdr3_nt: TGTGCCAGCAGCACCCCTCGGGGGAACTACACCTTC

j_call: TRBJ2-1
clone_size: NA
d_call: NA
v_call: TRBV7-9
cdr3_aa: CASSFTQGYNEQFF
cdr3_nt: TGTGCCAGCAGCTTTACGCAGGGGTACAATGAGCAGTTCTTC

j_call: TRBJ1-5
clone_size: NA
d_call: TRBD1
v_call: TRBV19
cdr3_aa: CASSLPGTEWSNQPQHF
cdr3_nt: TGTGCCAGTAGCCTTCCCGGGACAGAGTGGAGCAATCAGCCCCAGCATTTT

j_call: TRBJ1-5
clone_size: NA
d_call: NA
v_call: TRBV30
cdr3_aa: CAWSVGQYNQPQHF
cdr3_nt: TGTGCCTGGAGTGTAGGTCAATACAATCAGCCCCAGCATTTT

j_call: TRBJ2-1
clone_size: NA
d_call: NA
v_call: TRBV1
cdr3_aa: CTSSQGLGLAAYNEQFF
cdr3_nt: TGCACCAGCAGCCAAGGCCTGGGACTAGCGGCTTACAATGAGCAGTTCTTC

j_call: TRBJ1-1
clone_size: NA
d_call: TRBD1
v_call: TRBV27
cdr3_aa: CASRPGQKNTEAFF
cdr3_nt: TGTGCCAGCAGACCGGGACAGAAAAACACTGAAGCTTTCTTT

j_call: TRBJ2-1
clone_size: NA
d_call: NA
v_call: TRBV27
cdr3_aa: CASSDAGGSRGHNEQFF
cdr3_nt: TGTGCCAGCAGTGATGCGGGAGGGAGCAGGGGGCACAATGAGCAGTTCTTC

j_call: TRBJ2-5
clone_size: once
d_call: TRBD1
v_call: TRBV11-2
cdr3_aa: CASSDRQGQETQYF
cdr3_nt: TGTGCCAGCAGCGACCGACAGGGGCAAGAGACCCAGTACTTC

j_call: TRBJ2-7
clone_size: NA
d_call: TRBD2
v_call: TRBV29-1
cdr3_aa: CSVSHGEGSEQYF
cdr3_nt: TGCAGCGTTAGTCACGGGGAGGGTAGCGAGCAGTACTTC

j_call: TRBJ2-1
clone_size: NA
d_call: NA
v_call: TRBV2
cdr3_aa: CASRGDYNEQFF
cdr3_nt: TGTGCCAGCAGGGGGGACTACAATGAGCAGTTCTTC

j_call: TRBJ2-1
clone_size: NA
d_call: NA
v_call: TRBV14
cdr3_aa: CASSRLGGPPSSYNEQFF
cdr3_nt: TGTGCCAGCAGCCGACTCGGGGGGCCCCCCAGCTCCTACAATGAGCAGTTCTTC

j_call: TRBJ2-1
clone_size: NA
d_call: NA
v_call: TRBV5-1
cdr3_aa: CASSWGPGNEQFF
cdr3_nt: TGCGCCAGCAGCTGGGGCCCGGGCAATGAGCAGTTCTTC

j_call: TRBJ1-5
clone_size: once
d_call: TRBD1
v_call: TRBV28
cdr3_aa: CASPPPDWDRDGYSNQPQHF
cdr3_nt: TGTGCCAGCCCGCCCCCCGACTGGGACAGGGATGGTTATAGCAATCAGCCCCAGCATTTT

j_call: TRBJ2-7
clone_size: NA
d_call: TRBD2
v_call: TRBV10-3
cdr3_aa: CAISSAGVNEQYF
cdr3_nt: TGTGCCATCAGTAGCGCGGGAGTTAACGAGCAGTACTTC

j_call: TRBJ2-7
clone_size: NA
d_call: TRBD1
v_call: TRBV25-1
cdr3_aa: CASSDRNTMDRGMGEQYF
cdr3_nt: TGTGCCAGCAGTGATAGAAACACCATGGACAGGGGTATGGGCGAGCAGTACTTC

j_call: TRBJ2-2
clone_size: NA
d_call: NA
v_call: TRBV7-6
cdr3_aa: CASSLAWNTGELFF
cdr3_nt: TGTGCCAGCAGCCTCGCTTGGAACACCGGGGAGCTGTTTTTT

j_call: TRBJ1-4
clone_size: NA
d_call: NA
v_call: TRBV27
cdr3_aa: CASSFDRTEKLFF
cdr3_nt: TGTGCCAGCAGTTTTGACAGGACGGAAAAACTGTTTTTT

j_call: TRBJ2-1
clone_size: NA
d_call: NA
v_call: TRBV7-8
cdr3_aa: CASSSTGMGGYNEQFF
cdr3_nt: TGTGCCAGCAGCTCGACGGGAATGGGGGGCTACAATGAGCAGTTCTTC

j_call: TRBJ2-4
clone_size: NA
d_call: TRBD1
v_call: TRBV19
cdr3_aa: CASETGYWSRNIQYF
cdr3_nt: TGTGCCAGCGAGACAGGGTATTGGAGTAGGAACATTCAGTACTTC

j_call: TRBJ2-7
clone_size: NA
d_call: NA
v_call: TRBV4-3
cdr3_aa: CASSQELTGLSYEQYF
cdr3_nt: TGCGCCAGCAGCCAAGAACTCACCGGCCTCTCCTACGAGCAGTACTTC

j_call: TRBJ2-7
clone_size: NA
d_call: NA
v_call: TRBV19
cdr3_aa: CASSPDGESSYEQYF
cdr3_nt: TGTGCCAGTAGTCCGGACGGGGAGAGCTCCTACGAGCAGTACTTC

j_call: TRBJ2-5
clone_size: NA
d_call: NA
v_call: TRBV21-1
cdr3_aa: CASSKGMVPGTQYF
cdr3_nt: TGTGCCAGCAGCAAAGGGATGGTACCCGGGACCCAGTACTTC

j_call: TRBJ1-2
clone_size: few
d_call: NA
v_call: TRBV2
cdr3_aa: CASQALYGYTF
cdr3_nt: TGTGCCAGCCAAGCCTTGTATGGCTACACCTTC

j_call: TRBJ1-2
clone_size: once
d_call: NA
v_call: TRBV7-9
cdr3_aa: CASSSQMATDRSIYGYTF
cdr3_nt: TGTGCCAGCAGCTCGCAGATGGCGACGGACAGATCGATCTATGGCTACACCTTC

j_call: TRBJ2-7
clone_size: NA
d_call: NA
v_call: TRBV13
cdr3_aa: CASSLEGSGTAEQYF
cdr3_nt: TGTGCCAGCAGCTTAGAGGGTAGCGGTACGGCCGAGCAGTACTTC

j_call: TRBJ1-1
clone_size: NA
d_call: NA
v_call: TRBV14
cdr3_aa: CASSRERTVSTEAFF
cdr3_nt: TGTGCCAGCAGCCGGGAGCGGACAGTAAGCACTGAAGCTTTCTTT

j_call: TRBJ2-3
clone_size: NA
d_call: TRBD2
v_call: TRBV4-1
cdr3_aa: CASSQTSGTDTQYF
cdr3_nt: TGCGCCAGCAGCCAAACTAGCGGCACAGATACGCAGTATTTT

j_call: TRBJ2-1
clone_size: NA
d_call: NA
v_call: TRBV2
cdr3_aa: CASIGGYNEQFF
cdr3_nt: TGTGCCAGCATAGGGGGGTACAATGAGCAGTTCTTC

j_call: TRBJ2-7
clone_size: NA
d_call: NA
v_call: TRBV27
cdr3_aa: CASSQLGDEQYF
cdr3_nt: TGTGCCAGCAGCCAACTGGGAGACGAGCAGTACTTC

j_call: TRBJ1-3
clone_size: few
d_call: NA
v_call: TRBV29-1
cdr3_aa: CSVEGASGNTIYF
cdr3_nt: TGCAGCGTTGAAGGGGCTTCAGGGAACACCATATATTTT

j_call: TRBJ2-7
clone_size: NA
d_call: NA
v_call: TRBV9
cdr3_aa: CASSVNRVSRLHEQYF
cdr3_nt: TGTGCCAGCAGCGTAAACCGGGTTAGTAGGCTGCACGAGCAGTACTTC

j_call: TRBJ1-4
clone_size: NA
d_call: NA
v_call: TRBV6-1
cdr3_aa: CASDGPGNEKLFF
cdr3_nt: TGTGCCAGCGATGGTCCGGGTAATGAAAAACTGTTTTTT

j_call: TRBJ2-3
clone_size: NA
d_call: TRBD1
v_call: TRBV7-9
cdr3_aa: CASSQLRGRMESTDTQYF
cdr3_nt: TGTGCCAGCAGCCAACTCAGGGGGCGGATGGAGAGCACAGATACGCAGTATTTT

j_call: TRBJ2-1
clone_size: NA
d_call: NA
v_call: TRBV28
cdr3_aa: CASRRDQYNEQFF
cdr3_nt: TGTGCCAGCAGACGGGATCAATACAATGAGCAGTTCTTC

j_call: TRBJ2-7
clone_size: NA
d_call: NA
v_call: TRBV28
cdr3_aa: CASSLPKQDRHLSYEQYF
cdr3_nt: TGTGCCAGCAGTCTACCGAAACAAGACAGGCACCTCTCCTACGAGCAGTACTTC

j_call: TRBJ2-3
clone_size: NA
d_call: NA
v_call: TRBV7-9
cdr3_aa: CASSLSGDTQYF
cdr3_nt: TGTGCCAGCAGCTTATCGGGGGATACGCAGTATTTT

j_call: TRBJ2-2
clone_size: NA
d_call: TRBD2
v_call: TRBV7-9
cdr3_aa: CASSSSLAVVNTGELFF
cdr3_nt: TGTGCCAGCAGCTCGTCGCTAGCGGTTGTGAACACCGGGGAGCTGTTTTTT

j_call: TRBJ1-1
clone_size: NA
d_call: TRBD1
v_call: TRBV27
cdr3_aa: CASSDRVAGNTEAFF
cdr3_nt: TGTGCCAGCAGTGACAGGGTAGCTGGGAACACTGAAGCTTTCTTT

j_call: TRBJ1-2
clone_size: NA
d_call: NA
v_call: TRBV29-1
cdr3_aa: CSVESRNYGYTF
cdr3_nt: TGCAGCGTTGAGTCCAGGAACTATGGCTACACCTTC

j_call: TRBJ2-5
clone_size: NA
d_call: NA
v_call: TRBV30
cdr3_aa: CAWGSDLQETQYF
cdr3_nt: TGTGCCTGGGGGTCGGACCTTCAAGAGACCCAGTACTTC